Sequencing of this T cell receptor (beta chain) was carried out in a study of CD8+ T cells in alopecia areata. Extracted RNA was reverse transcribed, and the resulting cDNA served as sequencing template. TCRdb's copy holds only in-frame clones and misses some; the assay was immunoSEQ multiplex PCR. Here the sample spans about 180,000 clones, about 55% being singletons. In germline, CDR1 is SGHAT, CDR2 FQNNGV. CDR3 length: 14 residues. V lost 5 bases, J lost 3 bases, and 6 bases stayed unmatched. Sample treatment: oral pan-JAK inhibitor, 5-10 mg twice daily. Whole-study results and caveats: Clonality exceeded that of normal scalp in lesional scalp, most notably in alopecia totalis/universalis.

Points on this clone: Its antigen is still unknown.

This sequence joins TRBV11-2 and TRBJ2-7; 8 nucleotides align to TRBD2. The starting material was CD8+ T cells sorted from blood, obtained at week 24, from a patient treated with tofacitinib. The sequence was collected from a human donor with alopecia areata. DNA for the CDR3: TGTGCCAGCAGCCTGGCACGGGGGGGCTACGAGCAGTACTTC. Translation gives CASSLARGGYEQYF.